Listed here are 4 T cell receptor beta chains from one sample, sequenced in a study of breast tumors, draining lymph nodes, adjacent tissues. Samples came from axillary lymph nodes draining the breast cancer. TCRdb re-called the multiplex PCR reads with MiXCR, one entry per CDR3 protein. This table holds over 250,000 distinct CDR3 sequences, about 30% found once. Source material: axillary lymph node tissue. Receptor source: a female donor with breast cancer. Some clones in this sample may be carry-over from other donors' samples.

This clonotype was recorded many times. The chain couples TRBV7-2 to TRBJ2-1; unclear D gene. This CDR3 has 15 residues. Germline lookup yields CDR1 SGHTA and CDR2 FQGNSA. V lost 10 bases, J lost 6 bases, and 22 bases lay in between. The CDR3 loop is CATSSVKDGTNEQFF. The CDR3 DNA reads TGTGCCACCTCCTCGGTGAAAGATGGTACCAATGAGCAGTTCTTC.

This clonotype has a count of ten or more. The rearrangement joins TRBV20-1 to TRBJ1-4; 7 bases map to TRBD1. Trimming at V came to 6 bases and at J to 4 bases, leaving 5 bases not matched to a gene. Germline lookup yields CDR1 DFQATT and CDR2 SNEGSKA (reference sequence). The CDR3 contains 13 residues. Here the CDR3 reads CSADRDGNEKLFF. In DNA form, the CDR3 reads TGCAGTGCAGACAGGGATGGTAATGAAAAACTGTTTTTT.

This clonotype has only a few counts. A much larger clone lies one base from this, so it may be a read error. This chain connects TRBV6-5 to TRBJ2-3, with D perhaps TRBD1 (5 bases). Deletions cut 6 bases from V and 2 bases from J, with 15 bases between. The germline V gene encodes CDR1 MNHEY and CDR2 SVGAGI. This CDR3 is built from 15 residues. In DNA form, the CDR3 reads TGTGCCAGCAGCCCCCGGAAAGGGGTCACAGATACGCAGTATTTT. Translated, it gives CASSPRKGVTDTQYF.

This clonotype was recorded many times. The chain links TRBV20-1 to TRBJ1-5; TRBD1 matches at 9 bases. J lost 6 bases, V lost 6 bases, and 12 bases had no gene match. The CDR3 totals 15 residues. Germline V gives CDR1 DFQATT, CDR2 SNEGSKA (reference sequence). The CDR3 nucleotides are TGCAGTGCCACTTCTGGACAGGGGAGTGTTCAGCCCCAGCATTTT. Its protein is CSATSGQGSVQPQHF.